Here is one T cell receptor beta chain with its context. Antigen specificity is unknown. Terminally differentiated effector memory CD45RA+ cells were excluded from the naive CD8 cells, which were CD45RO-negative and positively selected for CCR7. The deep-level immunoSEQ assay was used. The data were produced by immunoSEQ multiplex PCR, yet TCRdb's version contains in-frame clones alone and is incomplete. The sample has 1.5 million to 2.5 million clones; about 95% are singletons. Germline loops: CDR1 LNHDA, CDR2 SQIVND (reference sequence). Trimming removed 4 bases from V and 4 bases from J, with 10 bases in between. The CDR3 contains 13 residues. This specimen comes from a study of shared clonotypes between healthy human individuals. Study findings and constraints: What rarefaction showed was incomplete sorted-subset sequencing despite large depth. Among the subsets, naive ones generally showed larger estimated richness than memory ones.

The sample comprised naive CD8+ T cells sorted from blood. This rearrangement joins TRBV19 to TRBJ2-5, with D perhaps matching TRBD1 or TRBD2 (5 bases each). This receptor was obtained from a man aged 18 to 30 in good health. The CDR3 coding sequence is TGTGCCAGTAGTAGGGACCAAACAGAGACCCAGTACTTC. Translating it yields CASSRDQTETQYF.